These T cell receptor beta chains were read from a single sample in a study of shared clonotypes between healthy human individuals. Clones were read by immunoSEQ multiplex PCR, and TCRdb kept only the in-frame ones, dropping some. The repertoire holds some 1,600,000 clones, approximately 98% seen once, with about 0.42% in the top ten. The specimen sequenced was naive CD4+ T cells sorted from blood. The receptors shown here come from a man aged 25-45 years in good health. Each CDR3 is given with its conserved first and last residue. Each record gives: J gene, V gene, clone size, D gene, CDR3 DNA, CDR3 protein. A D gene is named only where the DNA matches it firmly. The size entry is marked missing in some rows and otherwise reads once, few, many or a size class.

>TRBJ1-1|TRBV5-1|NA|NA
TGCGCCAGCAGCTCGTTGGGCAACACTGAAGCTTTCTTT
CASSSLGNTEAFF
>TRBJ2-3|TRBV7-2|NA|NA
TGTGCCAGCAGCTACGACACCTACACAGATACGCAGTATTTT
CASSYDTYTDTQYF
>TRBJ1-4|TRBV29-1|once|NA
TGCAGCGTAGGTAAAACTAATGAAAAACTGTTTTTT
CSVGKTNEKLFF
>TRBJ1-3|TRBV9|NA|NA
TGTGCCAGCAGCGTAGTAGGGGGTTCCGGGCCAAGCTCTGGAAACACCATATATTTT
CASSVVGGSGPSSGNTIYF
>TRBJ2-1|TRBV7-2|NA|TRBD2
TGTGCCAGCAGCTTAGGCATACGAGCGGGAGAACGAAATGAGCAGTTCTTC
CASSLGIRAGERNEQFF
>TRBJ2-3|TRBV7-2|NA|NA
TGTGCCAGCAGCTTAGGTCAGGTGTTCACAGATACGCAGTATTTT
CASSLGQVFTDTQYF
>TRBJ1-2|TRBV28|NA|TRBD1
TGTGCCAGCAGACCCGACAGGGTTAAAGGCTACACCTTC
CASRPDRVKGYTF
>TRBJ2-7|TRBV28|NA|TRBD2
TGTGCCAGCAGTTCGAGCGGGGCACTCTACGAGCAGTACTTC
CASSSSGALYEQYF
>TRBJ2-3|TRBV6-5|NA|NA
TGTGCCAGCAGTTACCAACCCGGGACTGCAGATACGCAGTATTTT
CASSYQPGTADTQYF
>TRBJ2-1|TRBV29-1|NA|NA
TGCAGCGTTGCGGGAAAGTACGGCAATGAGCAGTTCTTC
CSVAGKYGNEQFF
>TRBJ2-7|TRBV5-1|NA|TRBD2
TGCGCCAGCAGCTTGAGAGCTAGCGGGAGTAGCTCCTACGAGCAGTACTTC
CASSLRASGSSSYEQYF
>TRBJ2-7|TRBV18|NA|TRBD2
TGTGCCAGCTCACGTAGCGGGAGGAGCTCCTACGAGCAGTACTTC
CASSRSGRSSYEQYF
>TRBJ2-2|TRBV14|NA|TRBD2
TGTGCCAGCAGCCGCATAGCGGGAGTGAACACCGGGGAGCTGTTTTTT
CASSRIAGVNTGELFF
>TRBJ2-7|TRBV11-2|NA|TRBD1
TGTGCCAGCAGCATGGACAGGATCTCCTACGAGCAGTACTTC
CASSMDRISYEQYF
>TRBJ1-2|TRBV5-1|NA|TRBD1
TGCGCCAGCAGCCGGACAGGGGGTGCTAACTATGGCTACACCTTC
CASSRTGGANYGYTF